The 25 T cell receptor beta chains given below trace back to one sample, sequenced in a study of control samples from healthy donors and cancer patients. Sequencing was performed with immunoSEQ multiplex PCR; in TCRdb, only in-frame clones are kept and a portion is missing. The profile covers around 100,000 clones, with 87% appearing a single time and 15% to 20% taken by the ten largest. Sequencing was done on a sample of blood. These receptors originate from a woman between 45 and 65 years old in good health.

About this clone: An end of the junction differs from the germline gene, which may be a read error. The chain is built from TRBV6-5 and TRBJ1-2; D gene unclear. The CDR3 is made up of 12 amino acids. Germline assignment: CDR1 MNHEY and CDR2 SVGAGI. The DNA for the CDR3 is TGTGCCAGCAGTTACCATAACAATGGCTACACCTTC. Amino acid sequence: CASSYHNNGYTF.

This chain connects TRBV30 to TRBJ2-5; a possible D gene is TRBD2 (6 bases). The CDR3 loop spans 14 amino acids. The germline CDR1 and CDR2 sequences are GTSNPN and SVGIG (reference sequence). Between the trimmed V and J ends, which lost 8 bases and 4 bases, there was a span of 20 bases. CDR3 region: CAILGGGQGETQYF. DNA for the CDR3: TGTGCCATATTGGGAGGCGGCCAAGGAGAGACCCAGTACTTC. The entire variable domain, with the rest obtained from reference TRBV30 and TRBJ2-5, is as follows: SQTIHQWPATLVQPVGSPLSLECTVEGTSNPNLYWYRQAAGRGLQLLFYSVGIGQISSEVPQNLSASRPQDRQFILSSKKLLLSDSGFYLCAILGGGQGETQYFGPGTRLLVL.

The genes are TRBV7-2 and TRBJ1-5, with 7 bases matching TRBD1. CDR1 is SGHTA and CDR2 is FQGNSA in the germline V gene. J was trimmed by 8 bases and V by 5 bases; bases with no gene match: 9. The length of the CDR3 is 14 residues. The CDR3 DNA follows: TGTGCCAGCAGCCGGGGAGGGGGCGGCGAGCCCCAGCATTTT. As protein: CASSRGGGGEPQHF.

The V and J genes are TRBV11-3 and TRBJ1-1; no clear D gene. The V gene's germline CDR1 is SGHNT and CDR2 YENEEA. The CDR3 loop spans 13 amino acids. The V end lost 0 bases, the J end lost 3 bases, and 5 bases lay between the germline ends. Here the CDR3 DNA reads TGTGCCAGCAGCTTAGATCAGGACACTGAAGCTTTCTTT. Translation gives CASSLDQDTEAFF. The complete variable domain, with remaining parts taken from reference TRBV11-3 and TRBJ1-1, reads EAGVVQSPRYKIIEKKQPVAFWCNPISGHNTLYWYLQNLGQGPELLIRYENEEAVDDSQLPKDRFSAERLKGVDSTLKIQPAELGDSAVYLCASSLDQDTEAFFGQGTRLTVV.

This rearrangement joins TRBV20-1 to TRBJ1-1, with D unresolved. The length of the CDR3 is 13 residues. The V and J ends lost 3 bases and 2 bases respectively, with 10 bases between them. The V gene's germline CDR1 is DFQATT and CDR2 SNEGSKA (reference sequence). CDR3 protein: CSASGQFNTEAFF. The CDR3, as DNA: TGCAGTGCTAGTGGGCAGTTTAACACTGAAGCTTTCTTT.

The chain uses TRBV15 and TRBJ2-1, with 7 nucleotides matching TRBD1. The V segment lost 5 bases and the J segment 2 bases; nucleotides outside the gene matches: 9. Germline loops: CDR1 LNHNV, CDR2 YYDKDF (reference sequence). The CDR3 spans 16 residues. CDR3 in amino acids: CATSQLDRLTYNEQFF. CDR3 in DNA: TGTGCCACCAGCCAATTGGACAGGCTTACCTACAATGAGCAGTTCTTC. The variable domain in full, with the rest retrieved from reference TRBV15 and TRBJ2-1, is DAMVIQNPRYQVTQFGKPVTLSCSQTLNHNVMYWYQQKSSQAPKLLFHYYDKDFNNEADTPDNFQSRRPNTSFCFLDIRSPGLGDTAMYLCATSQLDRLTYNEQFFGPGTRLTVL.

The chain joins TRBV12-3 or TRBV12-4 to TRBJ1-1; a weak D match, TRBD1 (5 bases). The V end lost 8 bases, the J end lost 4 bases, and 11 bases lay between the germline ends. This CDR3 contains 12 residues. The CDR3 DNA is TGTGCCAGCGAGGGGTTGGGCACTGAAGCTTTCTTT. It is translated as CASEGLGTEAFF.

V is TRBV27 and J is TRBJ2-5, with 8 positions matching TRBD1. CDR1 and CDR2 (germline): MNHEY, SMNVEV (reference sequence). J was trimmed by 2 bases and V by 5 bases; bases with no gene match: 7. CDR3 length: 15 amino acids. The DNA for the CDR3 is TGTGCCAGCAGTACCAGGGGGCGCCGGCAAGAGACCCAGTACTTC. Its translation is CASSTRGRRQETQYF.

J is TRBJ2-2 and V is TRBV7-2; no definite D call. V lost 1 base and J 3 bases, leaving 12 bases between the germline ends. The CDR3 consists of 16 residues. Germline V gives CDR1 SGHTA, CDR2 FQGNSA. The CDR3 DNA sequence: TGTGCCAGCAGCTTAGTACTTACGAGTCACACCGGGGAGCTGTTTTTT. Translated: CASSLVLTSHTGELFF.

The chain employs TRBV6-4 and TRBJ2-1, with D unresolved. The CDR3 spans 12 residues. V was cut by 4 bases and J by 5 bases, with 6 bases left in between. Germline CDR1 reads MRHNA; CDR2 reads SNTAGT. Here the CDR3 reads CASSGVDNEQFF. CDR3 nucleotides: TGTGCCAGCAGTGGGGTTGACAATGAGCAGTTCTTC.

As to this clone: The junction differs from germline at one of its ends, possibly a read error. J is TRBJ2-7 and V is TRBV2; D gene uncertain. CDR3 length: 12 amino acids. Germline values: CDR1 SNHLY, CDR2 FYNNEI. CDR3 residues: CASRWISHEQYF. DNA of the CDR3: TGTGCCAGCAGATGGATCTCCCACGAGCAGTACTTC.

The chain couples TRBV5-1 to TRBJ1-2; D is possibly TRBD1 (6 bases). CDR1 and CDR2 from the germline V gene are SGHRS and YFSETQ. There are 12 residues in the CDR3. Trimming removed 6 bases from V and 14 bases from J, with 20 bases in between. The CDR3 bases are TGCGCCAGCACCACCTACGGGGGCGCGTATACCTTC. It encodes CASTTYGGAYTF. Full variable domain (rest looked up from reference TRBV5-1 and TRBJ1-2): KAGVTQTPRYLIKTRGQQVTLSCSPISGHRSVSWYQQTPGQGLQFLFEYFSETQRNKGNFPGRFSGRQFSNSRSEMNVSTLELGDSALYLCASTTYGGAYTFGSGTRLTVV.

The rearrangement links TRBV12-3 or TRBV12-4 to TRBJ2-1, with D possibly matching TRBD1 (6 bases). V lost 5 bases, J lost 5 bases, and 10 bases lay in between. The CDR3 spans 13 residues. CDR3 loop: CASSRQVNNEQFF. CDR3 bases: TGTGCCAGCAGTCGACAGGTCAACAATGAGCAGTTCTTC.

The chain combines TRBV5-1 with TRBJ2-3, with 12 positions matching TRBD2. The germline CDR1 and CDR2 sequences are SGHRS and YFSETQ. J was trimmed by 0 bases and V by 2 bases; bases with no gene match: 7. This CDR3 has 18 amino acids. The DNA of the CDR3 is TGCGCCAGCAGCTTAAGGCTAGCGGGGGGGACTAGCACAGATACGCAGTATTTT. This encodes CASSLRLAGGTSTDTQYF.

This clone is a singleton in its sample. The rearrangement links TRBV2 to TRBJ1-1, with 7 bases aligning to TRBD1. In germline, CDR1 is SNHLY, CDR2 FYNNEI. J lost 4 bases, V lost 6 bases, and 8 bases had no gene match. The CDR3 loop spans 14 amino acids. The CDR3 region has the DNA TGTGCCAGCAGCGTAGACAGGGTTGCCACTGAAGCTTTCTTT. It specifies CASSVDRVATEAFF.

The chain combines TRBV10-1 with TRBJ1-2; a weak D match, TRBD1 (6 bases). The CDR3 is 13 amino acids. Trimming shortened V by 3 bases and J by 7 bases, and 12 bases separated the two germline ends. Germline CDR1 reads WNHNN; CDR2 reads SYGVQD (reference sequence). CDR3 sequence: CASSDHRVGGYTF. The CDR3 region has the DNA TGCGCCAGCAGTGATCACAGGGTCGGTGGCTACACCTTC.

Details on this clone: The conserved phenylalanine or tryptophan normally closing the CDR3 is absent here, so this likely arose from a read error. Because the CDR3's place on the DNA is in doubt, the DNA is left out and the CDR3 is given as listed by TCRdb. The chain joins TRBV12-3 or TRBV12-4 to TRBJ1-1; the table's TRBD1 call for D was not verified on the DNA. The CDR3 region is 12 residues in length, termini included. CDR3 sequence: CASSIRDRDPRT.

The CDR3 nucleotides are TGTGCCAGCAGTCCCCAACTGGGGGATGAGCAGTTCTTC. Its translation is CASSPQLGDEQFF. The chain carries TRBV27 and TRBJ2-1, with D perhaps assigned TRBD1 or TRBD2 (5 bases each). The V gene lost 5 bases and the J gene lost 8 bases, with 13 bases spanning the gap. Germline CDR1 is MNHEY and CDR2 is SMNVEV (reference sequence). This CDR3 is built from 13 residues.

The chain uses TRBV9 and TRBJ2-1; TRBD1 might be the D (6 bases). The V gene lost 3 bases and the J gene lost 8 bases, with 9 bases spanning the gap. Germline loops: CDR1 SGDLS, CDR2 YYNGEE. The CDR3 length is 12 residues. Here the CDR3 reads CASSAQGDEQFF. As DNA, the CDR3 is TGTGCCAGCAGCGCACAGGGCGATGAGCAGTTCTTC.

The DNA for the CDR3 is TGTGCCAGCAGTTCTAGGACAGGGGCGACCTACAATGAGCAGTTCTTC. It codes for CASSSRTGATYNEQFF. The chain joins TRBV27 to TRBJ2-1; TRBD1 matches at 9 bases. This CDR3 has 16 amino acids. Germline CDR1 MNHEY, CDR2 SMNVEV (reference sequence). Trimming cost V 4 bases and J 2 bases; bases outside gene matches: 6.

V usage is TRBV7-9 and J usage is TRBJ1-1; perhaps TRBD1 as D (5 bases). Germline CDR1 and CDR2: SEHNR and FQNEAQ (reference sequence). V lost 6 bases to trimming and J lost 1 base, with 12 bases between them. The CDR3 covers 14 residues. The CDR3 sequence is CASRSLGENTEAFF. Here the CDR3 DNA reads TGTGCCAGCAGGTCCCTAGGGGAGAACACTGAAGCTTTCTTT.

The chain combines TRBV27 with TRBJ1-5; no clear D. Germline CDR1 is MNHEY and CDR2 is SMNVEV (reference sequence). This CDR3 is 18 amino acids long. V dropped 6 bases and J dropped 4 bases, with 25 bases sitting between them. The CDR3 bases are TGTGCCAGCAGAAGAGCTTACCTCGACTCGAATTGGAATCAGCCCCAGCATTTT. It specifies CASRRAYLDSNWNQPQHF.

V usage is TRBV5-1 and J usage is TRBJ1-2, with unresolved D. In germline, CDR1 is SGHRS, CDR2 YFSETQ. This CDR3 has 20 residues. V shed 4 bases and J shed 0 bases, with 28 bases lying between them. The DNA for the CDR3 is TGCGCCAGCAGCCAGAATTCTCTGAATTTCGGCAGTTTAGCTAACTATGGCTACACCTTC. Amino acid sequence: CASSQNSLNFGSLANYGYTF.

The chain employs TRBV6-5 and TRBJ2-3; D perhaps matches TRBD1 (6 bases). CDR1 is MNHEY, CDR2 SVGAGI, per germline. The CDR3 is 14 amino acids. Trimming removed 0 bases at V and 5 bases at J, with 9 bases between. The CDR3 DNA reads as TGTGCCAGCAGTTACTCGACAGGTCGAGATACGCAGTATTTT. It is translated as CASSYSTGRDTQYF.

Details on this clone: One end of the junction fails to match germline, which may point to a read error. This chain links TRBV7-9 with TRBJ2-3; D gene unclear. The germline V gene encodes CDR1 SEHNR and CDR2 FQNEAQ (reference sequence). The CDR3 runs 12 residues. The CDR3 sequence: CASSPYEPGHHF. CDR3 nucleotide sequence: TGTGCCAGCAGCCCATACGAGCCGGGCCATCATTTT.